These 4 T cell receptor beta chains were sequenced from one sample in a study of blood T cell repertoires in COVID-19. This table comes from immunoSEQ multiplex PCR, and its TCRdb copy is limited to in-frame clones, with some not included. The sample shows about 100,000 clones, approximately 84% of them seen only once. The specimen was peripheral blood. The source of these receptors is a man in his forties or fifties with active or convalescent COVID-19.

This chain joins TRBV7-9 and TRBJ1-6; 7 bases are a match to TRBD1. The V gene end was trimmed by 6 bases and the J gene end by 9 bases; junction bases not matched to a gene: 8. The CDR3 loop spans 14 amino acids. CDR1 is SEHNR, CDR2 FQNEAQ, per germline (reference sequence). This CDR3 reads CASSLTGETSPLHF. CDR3 in DNA: TGTGCCAGCAGTCTTACAGGGGAGACTTCACCCCTCCACTTT. The full variable domain, completed using reference TRBV7-9 and TRBJ1-6, is DTGVSQNPRHKITKRGQNVTFRCDPISEHNRLYWYRQTLGQGPEFLTYFQNEAQLEKSRLLSDRFSAERPKGSFSTLEIQRTEQGDSAMYLCASSLTGETSPLHFGNGTRLTVT.

The V call is TRBV3-1 (or the pseudogene TRBV3-2), the J call TRBJ2-2; the match to TRBD2 covers 14 bases. V was pared by 6 bases and J by 6 bases, with 6 bases of the junction left unmatched. The CDR3 covers 16 residues. CDR1 is LGHDT and CDR2 is YNNKEL in the germline V gene (reference sequence). CDR3 amino acids: CASRPTSGGAAGELFF. DNA of the CDR3: TGTGCCAGCAGGCCGACTAGCGGGGGGGCCGCCGGGGAGCTGTTTTTT.

In DNA, the CDR3 is TGTGCCAGCTCTCCCCAGACAGGATCCTACGAGCAGTACTTC. Translated: CASSPQTGSYEQYF. This chain uses TRBV18 with TRBJ2-7; D may be TRBD1 (6 bases). The CDR3 sequence is 14 residues long. Germline CDR1 KGHSH, CDR2 LQKENI. V was clipped by 6 bases and J by 1 base, with 13 bases between them.

The genes are TRBV5-4 and TRBJ2-3; TRBD1 matches at 8 bases. CDR1 is SGHNT, CDR2 YYREEE, per germline (reference sequence). The CDR3 length is 14 residues. The trim removed 4 bases at V and 5 bases at J, leaving 6 bases unmatched. In DNA form, the CDR3 reads TGTGCCAGCAGCGTGGACAGGGTAGAAGATACGCAGTATTTT. Translating gives CASSVDRVEDTQYF. Supplemented by reference TRBV5-4 and TRBJ2-3, the full variable domain reads ETGVTQSPTHLIKTRGQQVTLRCSSQSGHNTVSWYQQALGQGPQFIFQYYREEENGRGNFPPRFSGLQFPNYSSELNVNALELDDSALYLCASSVDRVEDTQYFGPGTRLTVL.